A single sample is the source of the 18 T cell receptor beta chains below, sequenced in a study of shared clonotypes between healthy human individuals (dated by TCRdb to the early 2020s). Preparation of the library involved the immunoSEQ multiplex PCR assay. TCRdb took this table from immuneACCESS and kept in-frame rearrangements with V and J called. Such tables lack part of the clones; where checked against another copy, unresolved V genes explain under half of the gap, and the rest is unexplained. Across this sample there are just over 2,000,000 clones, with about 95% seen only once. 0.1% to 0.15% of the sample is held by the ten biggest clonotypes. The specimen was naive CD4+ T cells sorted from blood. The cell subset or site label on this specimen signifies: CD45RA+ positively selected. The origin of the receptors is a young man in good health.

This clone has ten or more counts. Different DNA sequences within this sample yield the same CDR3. Here the CDR3 DNA reads TGTGCCTCCTATCGTGTCGTCGGGTATGGCTACACCTTC. It yields the protein CASYRVVGYGYTF. V gene TRBV30 combines with J gene TRBJ1-2; the D is unclear. V was trimmed by 7 bases and J by 5 bases, leaving 17 bases between them. The CDR3 length is 13 residues. Germline V gene lookup returns CDR1 GTSNPN and CDR2 SVGIG (reference sequence).

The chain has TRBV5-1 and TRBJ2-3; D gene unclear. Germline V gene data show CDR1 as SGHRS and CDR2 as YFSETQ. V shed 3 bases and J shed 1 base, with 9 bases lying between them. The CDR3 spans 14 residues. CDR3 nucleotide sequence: TGCGCCAGCAGCTACCGGCAGGGCACAGATACGCAGTATTTT. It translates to CASSYRQGTDTQYF.

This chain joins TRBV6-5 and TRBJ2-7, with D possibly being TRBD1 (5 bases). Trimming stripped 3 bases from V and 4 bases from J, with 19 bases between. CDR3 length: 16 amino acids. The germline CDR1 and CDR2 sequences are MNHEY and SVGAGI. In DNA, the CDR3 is TGTGCCAGCAGTTATCGCCAGGGCGTTAGAATTTACGAGCAGTACTTC. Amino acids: CASSYRQGVRIYEQYF.

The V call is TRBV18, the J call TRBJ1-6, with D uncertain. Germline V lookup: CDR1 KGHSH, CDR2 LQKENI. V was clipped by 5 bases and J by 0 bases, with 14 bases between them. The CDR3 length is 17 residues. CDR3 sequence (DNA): TGTGCCAGCTCAGGTCAACTCACGAGCTCCTATAATTCACCCCTCCACTTT. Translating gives CASSGQLTSSYNSPLHF.

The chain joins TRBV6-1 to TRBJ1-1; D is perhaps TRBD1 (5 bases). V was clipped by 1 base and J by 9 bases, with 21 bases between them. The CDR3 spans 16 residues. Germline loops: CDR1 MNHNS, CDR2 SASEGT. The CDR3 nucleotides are TGTGCCAGCAGTGAAGTTGATAGGACAACAGGCCGAAAAGCTTTCTTT. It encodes CASSEVDRTTGRKAFF.

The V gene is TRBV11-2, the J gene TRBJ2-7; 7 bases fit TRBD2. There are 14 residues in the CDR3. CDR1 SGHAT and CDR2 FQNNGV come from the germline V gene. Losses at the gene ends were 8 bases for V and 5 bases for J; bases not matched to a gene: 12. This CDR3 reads CASGSAQGGDEQYF. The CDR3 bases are TGTGCCAGCGGCAGTGCCCAGGGAGGGGACGAGCAGTACTTC.

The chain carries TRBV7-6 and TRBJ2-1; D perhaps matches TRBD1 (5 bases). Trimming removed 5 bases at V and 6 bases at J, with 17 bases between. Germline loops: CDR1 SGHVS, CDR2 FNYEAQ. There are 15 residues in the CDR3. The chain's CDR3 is CASSLLSGSRNEQFF. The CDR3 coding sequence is TGTGCCAGCAGCCTATTGTCAGGGTCTCGCAATGAGCAGTTCTTC.

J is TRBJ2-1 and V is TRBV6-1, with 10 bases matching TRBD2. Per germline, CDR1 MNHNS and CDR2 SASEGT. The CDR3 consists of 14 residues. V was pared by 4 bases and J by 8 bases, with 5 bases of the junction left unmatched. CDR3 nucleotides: TGTGCCAGCAGTGCCCTCGGGACTAGCGATGAGCAGTTCTTC. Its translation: CASSALGTSDEQFF.

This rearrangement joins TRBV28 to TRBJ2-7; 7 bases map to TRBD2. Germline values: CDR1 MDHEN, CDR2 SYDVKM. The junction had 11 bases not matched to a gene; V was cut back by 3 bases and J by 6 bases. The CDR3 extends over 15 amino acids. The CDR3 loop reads CASSLALHASGEQYF. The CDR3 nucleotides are TGTGCCAGCAGTTTGGCCCTCCACGCTAGCGGCGAGCAGTACTTC. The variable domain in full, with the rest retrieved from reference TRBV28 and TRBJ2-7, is DVKVTQSSRYLVKRTGEKVFLECVQDMDHENMFWYRQDPGLGLRLIYFSYDVKMKEKGDIPEGYSVSREKKERFSLILESASTNQTSMYLCASSLALHASGEQYFGPGTRLTVT.

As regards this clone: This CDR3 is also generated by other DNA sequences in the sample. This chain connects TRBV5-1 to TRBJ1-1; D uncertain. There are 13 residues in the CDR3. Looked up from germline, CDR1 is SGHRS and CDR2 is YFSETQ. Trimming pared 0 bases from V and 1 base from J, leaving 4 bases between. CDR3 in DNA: TGCGCCAGCAGCTTGGTGGCGAACACTGAAGCTTTCTTT. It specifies CASSLVANTEAFF.

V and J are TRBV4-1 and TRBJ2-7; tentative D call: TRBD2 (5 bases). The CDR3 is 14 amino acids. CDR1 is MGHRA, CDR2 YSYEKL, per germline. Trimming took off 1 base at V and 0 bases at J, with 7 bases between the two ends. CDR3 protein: CASSQGGASYEQYF. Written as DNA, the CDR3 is TGCGCCAGCAGCCAAGGGGGAGCCTCCTACGAGCAGTACTTC.

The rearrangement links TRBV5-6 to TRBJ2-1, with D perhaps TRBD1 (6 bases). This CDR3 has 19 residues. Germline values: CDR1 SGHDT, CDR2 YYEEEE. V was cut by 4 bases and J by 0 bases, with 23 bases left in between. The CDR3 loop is CASSRAYIVQGSSYNEQFF. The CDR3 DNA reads TGTGCCAGCAGCCGTGCCTACATTGTTCAGGGGAGCTCCTACAATGAGCAGTTCTTC.

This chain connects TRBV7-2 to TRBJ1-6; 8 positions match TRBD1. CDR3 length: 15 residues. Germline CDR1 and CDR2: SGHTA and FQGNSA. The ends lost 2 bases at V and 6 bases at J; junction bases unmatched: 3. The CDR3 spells CASSLNGQGNSPLHF. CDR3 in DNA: TGTGCCAGCAGCTTAAACGGACAGGGTAATTCACCCCTCCACTTT.

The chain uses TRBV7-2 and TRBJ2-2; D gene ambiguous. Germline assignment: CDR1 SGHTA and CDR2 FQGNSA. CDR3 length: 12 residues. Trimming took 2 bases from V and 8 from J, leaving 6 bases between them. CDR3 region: CASSLYSGELFF. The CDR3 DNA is TGTGCCAGCAGCTTATACAGTGGGGAGCTGTTTTTT.

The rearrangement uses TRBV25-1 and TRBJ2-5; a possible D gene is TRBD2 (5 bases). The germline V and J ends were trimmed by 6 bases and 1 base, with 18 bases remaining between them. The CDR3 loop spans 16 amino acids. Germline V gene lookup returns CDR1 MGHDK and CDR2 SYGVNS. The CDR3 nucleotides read TGTGCCAGCAGCCGCAACCTCACCCGGGGCCAAGAGACCCAGTACTTC. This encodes CASSRNLTRGQETQYF.

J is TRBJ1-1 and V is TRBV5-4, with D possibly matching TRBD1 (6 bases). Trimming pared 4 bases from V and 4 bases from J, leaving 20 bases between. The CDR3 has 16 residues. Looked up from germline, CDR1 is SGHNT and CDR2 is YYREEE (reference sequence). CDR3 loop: CASSDASDRIGTEAFF. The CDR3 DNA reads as TGTGCCAGCAGCGACGCAAGCGACAGGATCGGCACTGAAGCTTTCTTT.

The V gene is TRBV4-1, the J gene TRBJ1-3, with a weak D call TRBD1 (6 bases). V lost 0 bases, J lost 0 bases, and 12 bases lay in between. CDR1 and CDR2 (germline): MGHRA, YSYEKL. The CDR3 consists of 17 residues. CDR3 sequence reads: CASSQEGGGLSGNTIYF. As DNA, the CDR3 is TGCGCCAGCAGCCAAGAGGGGGGCGGCCTCTCTGGAAACACCATATATTTT.

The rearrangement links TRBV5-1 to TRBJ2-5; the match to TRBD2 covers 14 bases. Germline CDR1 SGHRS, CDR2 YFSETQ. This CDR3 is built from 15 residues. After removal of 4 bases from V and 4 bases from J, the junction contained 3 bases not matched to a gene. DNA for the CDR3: TGCGCCAGCAGCCGACTAGCGGGAGGGATAGAGACCCAGTACTTC. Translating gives CASSRLAGGIETQYF. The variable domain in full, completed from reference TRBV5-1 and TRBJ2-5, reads KAGVTQTPRYLIKTRGQQVTLSCSPISGHRSVSWYQQTPGQGLQFLFEYFSETQRNKGNFPGRFSGRQFSNSRSEMNVSTLELGDSALYLCASSRLAGGIETQYFGPGTRLLVL.